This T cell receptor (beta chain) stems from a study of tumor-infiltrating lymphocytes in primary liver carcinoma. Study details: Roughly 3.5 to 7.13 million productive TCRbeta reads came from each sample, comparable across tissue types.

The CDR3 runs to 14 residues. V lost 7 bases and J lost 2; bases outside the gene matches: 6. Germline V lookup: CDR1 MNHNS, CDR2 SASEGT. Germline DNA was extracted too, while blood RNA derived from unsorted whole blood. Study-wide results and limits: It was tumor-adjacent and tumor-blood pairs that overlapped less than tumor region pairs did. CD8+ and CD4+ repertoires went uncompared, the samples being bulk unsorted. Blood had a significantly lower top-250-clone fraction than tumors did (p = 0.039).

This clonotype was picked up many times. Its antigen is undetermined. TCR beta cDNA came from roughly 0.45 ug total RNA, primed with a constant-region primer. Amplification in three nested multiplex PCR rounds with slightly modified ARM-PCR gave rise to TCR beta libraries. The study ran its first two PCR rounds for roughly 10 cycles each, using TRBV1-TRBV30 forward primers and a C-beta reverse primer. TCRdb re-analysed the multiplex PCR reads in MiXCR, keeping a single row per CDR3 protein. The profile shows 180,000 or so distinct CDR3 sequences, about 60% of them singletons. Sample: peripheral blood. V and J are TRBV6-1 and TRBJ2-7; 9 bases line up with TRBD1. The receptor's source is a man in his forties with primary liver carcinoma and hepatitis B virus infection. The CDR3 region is CASTGDRVAYEQYF. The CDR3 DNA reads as TGTGCCAGCACCGGGGACAGGGTGGCCTACGAGCAGTACTTC.